This TCR beta chain was recovered during a study of STAT5B mutations in CD4+ large granular lymphocyte leukemia. Generated by immunoSEQ multiplex PCR, the TCRdb table keeps only in-frame clones and is missing some. The table records about 34,000 clones, about 76% of them present only once. The sequencing sample was made of CD4+ T cells from blood buffy coats. The clonotype comes from a human donor in good health.

The CDR3 is CAWTQGEYNIQYF. CDR3 bases: TGTGCCTGGACCCAGGGCGAATATAACATTCAGTACTTC. The chain links TRBV30 to TRBJ2-4; TRBD1 is a possible D gene (5 bases). The V end was cut by 4 bases, the J end by 7 bases, with 14 bases between. Germline V gene data show CDR1 as GTSNPN and CDR2 as SVGIG (reference sequence). The CDR3 covers 13 residues.